This paragraph reports one T cell receptor (beta chain). Antigen: not known. Germline CDR1 SGHTS, CDR2 YDEGEE. The germline V and J ends were trimmed by 3 bases and 4 bases, with 11 bases remaining between them. This CDR3 is built from 13 residues. This sample is part of a study of human thymus T cells. Study-level results: Seemingly biased V and J gene usage marked thymic and blood repertoires.

Serving as donors were healthy Finnish infants, each of whom was having open corrective surgery for congenital heart defects. All available leukocytes, rather than a set cell count, yielded the blood DNA. Sequencing used immunoSEQ multiplex PCR; TCRdb keeps in-frame clones, though not all of them. This sample carries just over 45,000 clones, approximately 95% of them seen once, and the ten largest clones take about 0.17%. J is TRBJ2-7 and V is TRBV5-8; D may correspond to TRBD1 or TRBD2 (5 bases each). This TCR was recovered from a girl younger than two with a congenital heart defect but otherwise immunologically healthy. Sequenced sample: blood. The chain's CDR3 is CASSWGPGYEQYF. CDR3 coding DNA: TGTGCCAGCAGCTGGGGCCCGGGGTACGAGCAGTACTTC.